The source of this TCR beta chain is a study of shared clonotypes between healthy human individuals. As for the study in general: Aged 18 to 49, the donors were two women and a few men. Whole-study findings and limits: Among donors, sharing of clonotypes was expected to be affected by sequencing depth.

The length of the CDR3 is 15 residues. V lost 5 bases and J 0 bases, leaving 11 bases between the germline ends. Per germline, CDR1 MNHNS and CDR2 SASEGT. In regard to this clone: Its antigen is currently unknown.

Profiled with immunoSEQ multiplex PCR; TCRdb holds only in-frame clones, not every one. The sample lists about 470,000 clones, roughly 77% seen once, with approximately 13% in the top ten. The genes are TRBV6-1 and TRBJ1-5, with D possibly being TRBD1 (6 bases). This TCR was sampled from a woman in her 40s in good health. Some clones in this sample may be carry-over from other donors' samples. The sample taken for sequencing was PBMCs. The CDR3 loop reads CASSRTVYSNQPQHF. For the CDR3, the DNA is TGTGCCAGCAGTAGGACAGTTTATAGCAATCAGCCCCAGCATTTT.